Listed here are 22 T cell receptor beta chains from one sample, sequenced in a study of immune heterogeneity within non-small cell lung tumors. Amplification of the TCR beta CDR3 was achieved through multiplex PCR with 32 V and 13 J primers. TCRdb independently ran MiXCR on the multiplex PCR reads; one entry per CDR3 protein. The table shows 6,700 or so distinct CDR3 sequences, with approximately 23% occurring only once. Genomic DNA extracted from bulk tumor tissue served as template. A total of about 0.6 ug was used per sample. Several far-apart biopsies were taken per primary tumor during surgery. Undergoing curative surgery were patients whose non-small cell lung cancer was untreated and newly diagnosed. Material: lung tumor tissue. All receptors derive from an older man with non-small cell lung cancer.

This chain links TRBV12-5 with TRBJ2-2; tentatively, D is TRBD1 (5 bases). This CDR3 comprises 18 residues. V was trimmed by 3 bases and J by 4 bases, leaving 21 bases between them. Germline-derived CDR1 and CDR2 are LGHNT and FRNRAP. DNA of the CDR3: TGTGCTAGTGGTTTTATCACTCTCGTGCAGGGTAGCACCGGGGAGCTGTTTTTT. Its translation is CASGFITLVQGSTGELFF.

This clonotype is medium-sized (0.01 to 0.1%) in the sample. The gene calls are TRBV24-1 and TRBJ2-2; 8 bases are a match to TRBD1. J gave up 0 bases and V 10 bases, and 3 bases lay outside the gene matches. This CDR3 is 14 amino acids long. Germline loops: CDR1 KGHDR, CDR2 SFDVKD. CDR3 DNA sequence: TGTGCCACAAACAGGGGGGCGAACACCGGGGAGCTGTTTTTT. Translation: CATNRGANTGELFF.

Regarding this clonotype: A much larger clone sits a single nucleotide away, making a read error possible. This chain connects TRBV28 to TRBJ1-1; D unresolved. The V gene lost 6 bases and the J gene lost 4 bases, with 9 bases spanning the gap. Germline V gene lookup returns CDR1 MDHEN and CDR2 SYDVKM. This CDR3 region has 12 residues. The CDR3 DNA is TGTGCCAGCAGGGATGGGAGCACTGAAGCTTTCTTT. It codes for CASRDGSTEAFF.

By frequency in the sample, this clonotype is medium-sized. The V call is TRBV27, the J call TRBJ2-5; 11 bases fit TRBD2. V shed 5 bases and J 5 bases; nucleotides not matched to a gene: 7. Germline loops: CDR1 MNHEY, CDR2 SMNVEV (reference sequence). The CDR3 sequence is 15 residues long. CDR3 sequence: CASSPLAGVAETQYF. In DNA form, the CDR3 reads TGTGCCAGCAGTCCACTAGCGGGAGTTGCTGAGACCCAGTACTTC.

This chain joins TRBV20-1 and TRBJ2-5; the D is unclear. The CDR3 length is 13 residues. Looked up from germline, CDR1 is DFQATT and CDR2 is SNEGSKA (reference sequence). The V and J ends lost 4 bases and 6 bases respectively, with 15 bases between them. CDR3 region: CSAMGRSQKTQYF. The CDR3 DNA sequence: TGCAGTGCTATGGGTCGCAGCCAGAAGACCCAGTACTTC.

The rearrangement links TRBV18 to TRBJ2-7; 8 bases line up with TRBD2. V was pared by 2 bases and J by 3 bases, with 3 bases of the junction left unmatched. The CDR3 sequence is 14 residues long. From germline, CDR1 is KGHSH and CDR2 LQKENI. CDR3 DNA sequence: TGTGCCAGCTCACCAGCGGGGGGAAACTACGAGCAGTACTTC. It encodes CASSPAGGNYEQYF.

Worth noting for this clonotype: This may be a read error, as it is one base from a much larger clone. The V call is TRBV30, the J call TRBJ2-2; D not resolved. The CDR3 extends over 13 amino acids. The V gene's germline CDR1 is GTSNPN and CDR2 SVGIG (reference sequence). CDR3 bases: TGTGCCTGGAGGGGGTTTTACACCTGGGAGCTGTTTTTT. Translated: CAWRGFYTWELFF. Complete variable domain (other parts from reference TRBV30 and TRBJ2-2): SQTIHQWPATLVQPVGSPLSLECTVEGTSNPNLYWYRQAAGRGLQLLFYSVGIGQISSEVPQNLSASRPQDRQFILSSKKLLLSDSGFYLCAWRGFYTWELFFGEGSRLTVL.

This chain uses TRBV3-1 with TRBJ2-4; tentative D call: TRBD1 (6 bases). V lost 1 base and J 8 bases, leaving 15 bases between the germline ends. Germline CDR1 and CDR2: LGHDT and YNNKEL (reference sequence). The CDR3 spans 15 residues. The CDR3 DNA follows: TGTGCCAGCAGCCAAGGTCGCTCCCAGGGGCACATTCAGTACTTC. Residues: CASSQGRSQGHIQYF.

This clonotype is deemed medium-sized. The rearrangement uses TRBV7-2 and TRBJ1-1; no clear D. CDR3 size: 12 residues. Germline lookup yields CDR1 SGHTA and CDR2 FQGNSA. Trimming cost V 0 bases and J 7 bases, with 6 bases left between them. The CDR3, as DNA: TGTGCCAGCAGCTTAGCGAGGCTTGAAGCTTTCTTT. Translated: CASSLARLEAFF.

This clonotype is medium-sized. This sequence joins TRBV20-1 and TRBJ2-5, with a tentative D call TRBD2 (5 bases). This CDR3 has 15 amino acids. V was shortened by 6 bases and J by 0 bases, with 17 bases between the two germline ends. Germline CDR1 DFQATT, CDR2 SNEGSKA (reference sequence). The CDR3 DNA follows: TGCAGTGCCCCCGACCAGAGGGCCAACCAAGAGACCCAGTACTTC. Its translation is CSAPDQRANQETQYF.

This clonotype was found a few times. The V and J genes are TRBV20-1 and TRBJ2-7; TRBD1 aligns across 7 bases. Germline V gives CDR1 DFQATT, CDR2 SNEGSKA (reference sequence). Trimming removed 0 bases from V and 12 bases from J; junction bases left unmatched: 11. This CDR3 has 13 amino acids. The CDR3 region is CSARDIGTENLYF. The DNA of the CDR3 is TGCAGTGCTAGAGATATAGGGACAGAAAATTTGTACTTC.

By sample fraction, this clonotype is medium-sized. The V gene is TRBV20-1, the J gene TRBJ1-2, with 11 bases that match TRBD1. CDR1 and CDR2 (germline): DFQATT, SNEGSKA (reference sequence). Losses at the gene ends were 1 base for V and 6 bases for J; bases not matched to a gene: 7. CDR3 length: 15 residues. The CDR3 protein is CSARVTGQGVHGYTF. In nucleotides, the CDR3 is TGCAGTGCTAGAGTAACGGGACAGGGGGTTCATGGCTACACCTTC.

The V gene is TRBV15, the J gene TRBJ2-5, with 7 bases aligning to TRBD2. The germline V gene has CDR1 LNHNV and CDR2 YYDKDF (reference sequence). The CDR3 extends over 15 amino acids. Trimming cost V 1 base and J 2 bases; bases outside gene matches: 4. CDR3 amino acids: CATSRGGSGQETQYF. The CDR3 coding sequence is TGTGCCACCAGCAGAGGAGGTAGCGGGCAAGAGACCCAGTACTTC.

This clonotype is judged medium-sized. CDR3 sequence: CASSPSNGQSSYEQYF. The DNA of the CDR3 is TGTGCCAGCAGCCCCTCCAATGGGCAGTCCTCCTACGAGCAGTACTTC. This chain links TRBV6-1 with TRBJ2-7; no clear D. CDR1 MNHNS and CDR2 SASEGT come from the germline V gene. Trimming left V 6 bases short and J 0 bases short, with 18 bases between. The CDR3 consists of 16 residues.

This clonotype was seen repeatedly, ten times or more. This chain joins TRBV20-1 and TRBJ2-1; 14 bases match TRBD2. CDR3 size: 16 residues. Germline V gene lookup returns CDR1 DFQATT and CDR2 SNEGSKA (reference sequence). The V gene end was trimmed by 6 bases and the J gene end by 9 bases; junction bases not matched to a gene: 13. CDR3 bases: TGCAGTGCCACCAGGGGGCGACTAGCGGGAGGGAGTGAGCAGTTCTTC. This codes for CSATRGRLAGGSEQFF.

For this clonotype: One junction end disagrees with the germline gene, perhaps due to a read error. The gene calls are TRBV20-1 and TRBJ2-7, with 9 bases fitting TRBD1. The CDR3 is 15 amino acids. The germline gives CDR1 DFQATT, CDR2 SNEGSKA (reference sequence). CDR3 sequence (DNA): TGTAGTGACCAGAAGGGACAGGGTTCAGCCTACGAGCAGTACTTC. Protein: CSDQKGQGSAYEQYF.

This clonotype is categorized as medium-sized. This sequence joins TRBV28 and TRBJ1-1; D is perhaps TRBD1 (5 bases). Trimming removed 4 bases from V and 11 bases from J, with 17 bases in between. CDR1 and CDR2 (germline): MDHEN, SYDVKM. This CDR3 comprises 13 residues. For the CDR3, the DNA is TGTGCCAGCAGTTCGAAGGGACCACGTTATGCTTTCTTT. Protein sequence: CASSSKGPRYAFF.

This clonotype was counted only a few times. V usage is TRBV6-1 and J usage is TRBJ2-1; 7 nucleotides align to TRBD2. The CDR3 runs to 13 residues. J lost 2 bases, V lost 8 bases, and 3 bases had no gene match. CDR1 is MNHNS, CDR2 SASEGT, per germline. CDR3: CASLGGAYNEQFF. In DNA, the CDR3 is TGTGCCAGCCTGGGGGGGGCCTACAATGAGCAGTTCTTC.

Concerning this clonotype: A much larger clone lies one base from this, so it may be a read error. This chain links TRBV7-2 with TRBJ1-3; 7 bases line up with TRBD1. CDR1 and CDR2 from the germline V gene are SGHTA and FQGNSA. V dropped 3 bases and J dropped 6; count of bases not matched to a gene: 5. This CDR3 spans 14 amino acids. CDR3 DNA: TGTGCCAGCAGCTTGGGGACAGTTGAAAACACCATATATTTT. This encodes CASSLGTVENTIYF.

The V gene is TRBV19, the J gene TRBJ2-1; unclear D gene. V was trimmed by 0 bases and J by 7 bases, leaving 7 bases between them. Looked up from germline, CDR1 is LNHDA and CDR2 is SQIVND (reference sequence). The CDR3 totals 13 residues. The CDR3 region has the DNA TGTGCCAGTAGTATAGAGGGTCTTAATGAGCAGTTCTTC. As protein: CASSIEGLNEQFF.

On this clonotype: A read error may be the cause here, since a much bigger clone is one base away. V is TRBV20-1 and J is TRBJ2-5, with 9 bases identical to TRBD2. This CDR3 comprises 17 residues. CDR1 and CDR2 from the germline V gene are DFQATT and SNEGSKA (reference sequence). Trimming cost V 6 bases and J 1 base; bases outside gene matches: 15. In DNA form, the CDR3 reads TGCAGTGCAGCCGGGACTGGCGGGAGGGTCCCCCAAGAGACCCAGTACTTC. Residues: CSAAGTGGRVPQETQYF.

A word on this clonotype: This may be a read error: a much more frequent sequence differs by one nucleotide. The rearrangement uses TRBV5-1 and TRBJ1-1; D remains unclear. V gave up 5 bases and J gave up 5 bases, with 13 bases separating them. Looked up from germline, CDR1 is SGHRS and CDR2 is YFSETQ. The CDR3 is made up of 13 amino acids. As DNA, the CDR3 is TGCGCCAGCAGTGGGATAGGGCGGACTGAAGCTTTCTTT. It codes for CASSGIGRTEAFF.